The sequence of this T cell receptor beta chain was determined in a study of blood T cell repertoires in COVID-19. Study-wide context: From the United States, Italy and Spain came samples of acute and convalescent COVID-19. Sources were T cells, B-cell-depleted T cells, or PBMCs; the material itself was cDNA or gDNA.

This clone was counted once. The V gene's germline CDR1 is MNHEY and CDR2 SMNVEV (reference sequence). J lost 2 bases, V lost 0 bases, and 1 base had no gene match. CDR3 length equals 14 residues. Per the authors' pipeline: Amplified reference gene primers provided the basis for estimating nucleated cell counts. Sequencing used immunoSEQ multiplex PCR; TCRdb keeps in-frame clones, though not all of them. V, J and clone size reflect that table, while D and trimming were determined from the DNA. The table shows under 200,000 clones, with 88% occurring only once. V gene TRBV27 combines with J gene TRBJ2-7, with 7 nucleotides matching TRBD1. The material sequenced was peripheral blood. The clonotype comes from a man aged 35 to 55 with active or convalescent COVID-19. The CDR3 region is CASSLSTGPYEQYF. The CDR3 nucleotides are TGTGCCAGCAGTTTATCGACAGGGCCCTACGAGCAGTACTTC.